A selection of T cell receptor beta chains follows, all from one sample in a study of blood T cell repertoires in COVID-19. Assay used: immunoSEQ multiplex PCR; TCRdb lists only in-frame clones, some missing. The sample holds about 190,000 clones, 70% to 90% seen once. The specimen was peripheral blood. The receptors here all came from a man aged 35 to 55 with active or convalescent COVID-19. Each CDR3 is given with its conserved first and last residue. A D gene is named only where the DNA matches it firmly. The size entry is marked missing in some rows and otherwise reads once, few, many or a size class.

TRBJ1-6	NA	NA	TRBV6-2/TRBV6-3	CASSFPRGTSLALHF	TGTGCCAGCAGTTTCCCGCGGGGGACCTCTTTGGCCCTCCACTTT
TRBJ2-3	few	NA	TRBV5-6	CASSFLGVGTDTQYF	TGTGCCAGCAGCTTTCTCGGAGTGGGCACAGATACGCAGTATTTT
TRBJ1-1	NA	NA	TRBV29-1	CSVELRNTEAFF	TGCAGCGTTGAACTCAGGAACACTGAAGCTTTCTTT
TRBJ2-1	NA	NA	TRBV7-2	CASSPTADRGRNEQFF	TGTGCCAGCAGCCCTACCGCTGACCGGGGAAGGAATGAGCAGTTCTTC
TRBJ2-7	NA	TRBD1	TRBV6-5	CASTLSGTGKYEQYF	TGTGCCAGCACCCTCTCCGGGACAGGGAAGTACGAGCAGTACTTC
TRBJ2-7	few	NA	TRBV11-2	CASSLVLGSPPYEQYF	TGTGCCAGCAGCTTAGTACTGGGGAGTCCACCTTACGAGCAGTACTTC
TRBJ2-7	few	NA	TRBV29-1	CSVSQGPSYEQYF	TGCAGCGTTTCCCAGGGGCCGTCCTACGAGCAGTACTTC
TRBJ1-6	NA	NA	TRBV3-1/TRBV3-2	CASSTRQSSYNSPLHF	TGTGCCAGCAGCACCCGACAGAGCTCCTATAATTCACCCCTCCACTTT
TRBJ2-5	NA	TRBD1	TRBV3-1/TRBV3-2	CASSQASGTGLETQYF	TGTGCCAGCAGCCAAGCTTCCGGGACAGGGTTGGAGACCCAGTACTTC
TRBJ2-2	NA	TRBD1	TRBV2	CASRDTGTGYTGELFF	TGTGCCAGCAGAGATACCGGGACAGGCTACACCGGGGAGCTGTTTTTT
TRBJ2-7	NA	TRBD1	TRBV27	CASWGQGSYEQYF	TGTGCCAGTTGGGGACAGGGCTCCTACGAGCAGTACTTC
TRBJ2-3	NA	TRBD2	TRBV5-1	CASSSASGGGTDTQYF	TGCGCCAGCAGCTCAGCTAGCGGGGGGGGCACAGATACGCAGTATTTT
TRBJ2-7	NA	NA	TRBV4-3	CASSQSNQGGSYEQYF	TGCGCCAGCAGCCAATCAAACCAGGGAGGCAGCTACGAGCAGTACTTC
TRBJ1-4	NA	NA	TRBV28	CATSGRGWPTNEKLFF	TGTGCCACCTCGGGCAGGGGTTGGCCAACTAATGAAAAACTGTTTTTT
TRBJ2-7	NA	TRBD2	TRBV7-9	CASSHFRDYSYEQYF	TGTGCCAGCAGCCATTTCCGGGACTACAGCTACGAGCAGTACTTC
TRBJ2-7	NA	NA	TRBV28	CASKTGSYEQYF	TGTGCCAGCAAGACAGGCTCCTACGAGCAGTACTTC
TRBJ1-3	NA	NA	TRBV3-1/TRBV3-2	CASSQMGAGGNTIYF	TGTGCCAGCAGCCAAATGGGGGCAGGAGGAAACACCATATATTTT
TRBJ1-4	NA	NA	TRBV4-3	CASSLDGTNEKLFF	TGCGCCAGCAGCCTTGACGGGACTAATGAAAAACTGTTTTTT
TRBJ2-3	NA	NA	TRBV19	CASSYVGGWTDTQYF	TGTGCCAGTAGTTATGTCGGGGGATGGACAGATACGCAGTATTTT
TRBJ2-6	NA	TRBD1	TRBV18	CASSDRDSGANVLTF	TGTGCCAGCTCCGACAGGGACTCTGGGGCCAACGTCCTGACTTTC
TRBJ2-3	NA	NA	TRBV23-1	CASSQWGRLSDTQYF	TGCGCCAGCAGTCAATGGGGCAGGTTGTCAGATACGCAGTATTTT
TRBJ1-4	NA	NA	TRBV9	CASSVASQHNEKLFF	TGTGCCAGCAGCGTAGCTAGCCAGCATAATGAAAAACTGTTTTTT
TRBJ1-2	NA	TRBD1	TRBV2	CASSFDRDLGYTF	TGTGCCAGCAGTTTCGACAGGGATCTTGGCTACACCTTC
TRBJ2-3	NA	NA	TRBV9	CASESLTDTQYF	TGTGCCAGCGAGAGCCTCACAGATACGCAGTATTTT
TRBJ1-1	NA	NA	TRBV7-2	CASSLAGRGEAFF	TGTGCCAGCAGCTTAGCAGGGAGGGGTGAAGCTTTCTTT
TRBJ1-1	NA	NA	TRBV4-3	CASSPGLGEAFF	TGCGCCAGCAGCCCGGGACTAGGTGAAGCTTTCTTT
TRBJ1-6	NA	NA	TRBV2	CASNTDPGFNSPLHF	TGTGCCAGCAATACGGATCCGGGATTTAATTCACCCCTCCACTTT
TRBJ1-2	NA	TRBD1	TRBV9	CASSVATRGPAF	TGTGCCAGCAGCGTAGCCACAAGGGGGCCCGCCTTC
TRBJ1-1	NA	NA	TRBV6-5	CASSQWALDTEAFF	TGTGCCAGCTCCCAGTGGGCCCTTGACACTGAAGCTTTCTTT
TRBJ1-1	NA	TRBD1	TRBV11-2	CASSRNRGLNTEAFF	TGTGCCAGCAGCAGGAACAGGGGACTGAACACTGAAGCTTTCTTT
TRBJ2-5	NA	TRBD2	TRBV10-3	CAISEGAGQETQYF	TGTGCCATCAGTGAAGGAGCGGGGCAAGAGACCCAGTACTTC
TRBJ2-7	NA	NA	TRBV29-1	CSVDPSGYAYEQYF	TGCAGCGTTGATCCTTCAGGGTATGCCTACGAGCAGTACTTC
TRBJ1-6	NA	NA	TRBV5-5	CASSLHLQGMNSPLHF	TGTGCCAGCAGCTTGCACCTTCAGGGGATGAATTCACCCCTCCACTTT
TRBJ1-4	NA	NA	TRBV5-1	CASSHQGIGEKLFF	TGCGCCAGTTCGCACCAGGGTATCGGGGAAAAACTGTTTTTT
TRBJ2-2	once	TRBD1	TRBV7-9	CASSPTGTGETGELFF	TGTGCCAGCAGCCCGACCGGGACAGGGGAAACCGGGGAGCTGTTTTTT
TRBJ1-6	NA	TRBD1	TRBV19	CASRDRGYNSPLHF	TGTGCCAGTAGGGACAGGGGGTATAATTCACCCCTCCACTTT
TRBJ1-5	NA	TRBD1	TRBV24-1	CATSDRQGVNQPQHF	TGTGCCACCAGTGATCGACAGGGGGTCAATCAGCCCCAGCATTTT